This passage covers 8 T cell receptor beta chains from one sample sequenced in a study of molecular identifiers for immune sequencing clone quantification. Each CDR3 protein is one row after TCRdb ran MiXCR on the PCR reads. Seen here are over 600,000 distinct CDR3 sequences, approximately 20% observed once, and the top ten hold 0.7% to 1%. Sequencing input: naive CD8+ T cells from blood, with Jurkat cell RNA spiked in. This sample's subset: FACS-sorted CD8+CD4-CCR7+CD45RA+ naive T cells. The receptors here all came from a human donor in good health. Some libraries in this study had Jurkat cell RNA spiked in.

This clonotype was counted at least ten times. This rearrangement joins TRBV7-9 to TRBJ2-5; unclear D gene. Germline lookup yields CDR1 SEHNR and CDR2 FQNEAQ (reference sequence). The CDR3 covers 13 residues. The ends were cut back, 5 bases at V and 5 bases at J, with 12 bases in the middle. The CDR3 nucleotides are TGTGCCAGCAGCCCGGGTTTTGGGGAGACCCAGTACTTC. This codes for CASSPGFGETQYF.

This clonotype was seen a handful of times. This sequence joins TRBV20-1 and TRBJ2-1; D is ambiguous. The V end lost 4 bases, the J end lost 0 bases, and 10 bases lay between the germline ends. The CDR3 is 14 amino acids. The germline V gene encodes CDR1 DFQATT and CDR2 SNEGSKA (reference sequence). This CDR3 is CSAIKRSSYNEQFF. CDR3 DNA: TGCAGTGCTATTAAAAGGAGCTCCTACAATGAGCAGTTCTTC.

The chain employs TRBV9 and TRBJ2-1; D is unresolved. The germline V gene encodes CDR1 SGDLS and CDR2 YYNGEE. V was trimmed by 0 bases and J by 4 bases, leaving 11 bases between them. The CDR3 spans 15 residues. The CDR3 loop reads CASSVVHSQYNEQFF. CDR3 DNA: TGTGCCAGCAGCGTAGTGCATAGCCAATACAATGAGCAGTTCTTC.

This clonotype was recorded at least ten times. The CDR3 reads CASSLSLTSLGTEAFF. The CDR3 region has the DNA TGTGCCAGCAGCTTATCTCTGACTTCCCTTGGCACTGAAGCTTTCTTT. The chain links TRBV7-9 to TRBJ1-1; unclear D gene. Germline CDR1 reads SEHNR; CDR2 reads FQNEAQ (reference sequence). The CDR3 sequence is 16 residues long. Trimming took off 2 bases at V and 4 bases at J, with 17 bases between the two ends.

This clonotype has at least ten counts. The gene calls are TRBV6-1 and TRBJ2-3, with D possibly matching TRBD2 (5 bases). The length of the CDR3 is 17 residues. Germline V gene lookup returns CDR1 MNHNS and CDR2 SASEGT. V lost 2 bases, J lost 4 bases, and 19 bases lay in between. CDR3 nucleotide sequence: TGTGCCAGCAGTGAACCCCCGGACTCACCCACACCAGATACGCAGTATTTT. Its protein is CASSEPPDSPTPDTQYF.

This clonotype has ten or more counts. This rearrangement joins TRBV6-2 or TRBV6-3 to TRBJ1-1; D unresolved. Germline CDR1 is MNHEY and CDR2 is SVGEGT. The CDR3 consists of 14 residues. V lost 1 base and J lost 1, with 7 bases in between. The CDR3 here is CASSYLPANTEAFF. CDR3 sequence (DNA): TGTGCCAGCAGTTACTTACCGGCGAACACTGAAGCTTTCTTT.

This clonotype was seen more than once but under ten times. The chain has TRBV7-2 and TRBJ1-2; the D gene is possibly TRBD1 (5 bases). V lost 5 bases, J lost 5 bases, and 27 bases lay in between. This CDR3 spans 18 amino acids. The germline V gene encodes CDR1 SGHTA and CDR2 FQGNSA. The CDR3 spells CASSPMTAAGPKEYGYTF. The DNA of the CDR3 is TGTGCCAGCAGCCCCATGACCGCGGCAGGGCCCAAAGAGTATGGCTACACCTTC.

About this clonotype: Just one base apart from a much larger clone, this may be a read error. The chain uses TRBV27 and TRBJ2-3, with TRBD1 as a possible D gene (5 bases). In germline, CDR1 is MNHEY, CDR2 SMNVEV (reference sequence). The CDR3 runs 15 residues. The CDR3 DNA reads as TGTGCCAGCAGTTCAACCTATTTCCGCACAGGTACGCAGTATTTT. It codes for CASSSTYFRTGTQYF.